This T cell receptor beta chain appears in the sequencing data of a study of T cell repertoires in cytomegalovirus infection. This clonotype was detected a few times. TCRdb independently ran MiXCR on the reads; one entry per CDR3 protein. The sample consists of approximately 700,000 distinct CDR3 sequences, roughly 35% of them appearing once. V lost 3 bases to trimming and J lost 4 bases, with 9 bases between them. The germline V gene encodes CDR1 SGHTA and CDR2 FQGNSA. The CDR3 totals 14 residues. The chain combines TRBV7-2 with TRBJ2-2; TRBD2 is a possible D gene (6 bases). The clonotype was recovered from a human donor in good health (CMV status not recorded). Some clones in this sample may be carry-over from other donors' samples. The sequencing sample was made of PBMCs. Here the CDR3 reads CASSFGSRTGELFF. The CDR3 coding sequence is TGTGCCAGCAGCTTCGGGAGTCGCACCGGGGAGCTGTTTTTT.